These T cell receptor beta chains were read from a single sample in a study of regulatory T cells in long-lasting Graves disease. TCRdb redid the calling of the multiplex PCR reads with MiXCR, one entry per CDR3 protein. The sample includes approximately 480,000 distinct CDR3 sequences, around 15% of them seen just once. The sample was also reused in another study, on T cells in Graves' hyperthyroidism and ophthalmopathy.

Source: peripheral blood mononuclear cells (PBMCs), taken at new diagnosis, from a patient treated with antithyroid drugs. These TCRs come from a man aged 35-49 years with Graves disease. CDR3s include the opening cysteine and the closing phenylalanine or tryptophan. The order of the fields is CDR3 length, J gene, V gene, CDR3 protein.

>18|TRBJ2-3|TRBV7-6
CASSLVVPSGVRADTQYF
>14|TRBJ2-7|TRBV2
CASSEGYPPYEQYF
>15|TRBJ2-1|TRBV5-1
CASSPRGQGGNEQFF
>15|TRBJ2-7|TRBV5-1
CASSLTIGNSREQYF
>13|TRBJ2-2|TRBV2
CASSDRETGELFF
>16|TRBJ2-1|TRBV28
CASKMDPGQSYNEQFF
>15|TRBJ1-2|TRBV18
CASSPPSRSNYGYTF
>12|TRBJ2-7|TRBV2
CASTEGGGEQYF
>12|TRBJ2-1|TRBV20-1
CSARLALDEQFF
>17|TRBJ2-3|TRBV24-1
CATSDPVGSGVLNTQYF
>15|TRBJ2-3|TRBV5-1
CASSLASGQTDTQYF
>16|TRBJ2-3|TRBV6-2/TRBV6-3
CASSYGRPGGTDTQYF
>14|TRBJ1-6|TRBV2
CASSSDSYNSPLHF
>20|TRBJ1-3|TRBV5-1
CASSLVAPSGTANSGNTIYF
>14|TRBJ2-1|TRBV29-1
CSVLGGQGANEQFF
>16|TRBJ1-2|TRBV6-1
CASTPETYRANYGYTF
>16|TRBJ2-3|TRBV6-2/TRBV6-3
CASSSRGLGSTDTQYF
>17|TRBJ2-7|TRBV11-2
CASSLVIGQGGHYEQYF
>14|TRBJ2-3|TRBV7-9
CASSSNTGPDTQYF
>19|TRBJ2-6|TRBV9
CASSGPGSRLYSGANVLTF
>12|TRBJ2-1|TRBV12-3/TRBV12-4
CASSFGPHEQFF
>16|TRBJ2-5|TRBV28
CASSTPGPPTQETQYF
>14|TRBJ2-5|TRBV6-1
CASAPSGNQETQYF
>13|TRBJ1-1|TRBV29-1
CSAGGIGGSEAFF
>12|TRBJ2-7|TRBV5-1
CASSFTGVEQYF
>14|TRBJ1-6|TRBV2
CASISGRLNSPLHF
>14|TRBJ1-2|TRBV5-1
CASSARTGGSGYTF
>12|TRBJ2-2|TRBV29-1
CSVGQGAGELFF
>14|TRBJ2-5|TRBV5-1
CASSPGAGRETQYF